This T cell receptor (beta chain) originates from a study of a mutant IDH1 vaccine in newly diagnosed glioma. Stated time point: week 35, safety follow-up. Topical imiquimod was applied with each vaccine dose, which held 300 ug of mutant IDH1 20-mer peptide. As regards this clone: What it binds is not known.

Data came from immunoSEQ multiplex PCR; TCRdb stores just in-frame clones and leaves some out. The data contain 69,000 or so clones, around 86% of them singletons. Germline lookup yields CDR1 MDHEN and CDR2 SYDVKM. V dropped 7 bases and J dropped 2; count of bases not matched to a gene: 8. The CDR3 is 15 residues long. The sequence was obtained from a young man with glioma. J is TRBJ1-5 and V is TRBV28; 7 bases are a match to TRBD1. The source was PBMCs, collected from a glioma patient whose treatment included an IDH1 peptide vaccine. The CDR3 DNA follows: TGTGCCAGCACCCTGGGGGACAGTCGCAATCAGCCCCAGCATTTT. It specifies CASTLGDSRNQPQHF.